This passage covers 17 T cell receptor beta chains from one sample sequenced in a study of shared clonotypes between healthy human individuals. Sequencing used immunoSEQ multiplex PCR; TCRdb keeps in-frame clones, though not all of them. The sample includes almost 700,000 clones, approximately 90% seen only once; the top ten take more than 20%. Terminally differentiated effector memory CD45RA+ cells were left out of the naive CD8 fraction, which was CD45RO-negative and positively selected for CCR7. The sample comprised naive CD8+ T cells sorted from blood. The source is a man aged 25-45 years in good health.

The CDR3 sequence: CASSLIGSGISYEQYF. The CDR3 bases are TGTGCCAGCAGCTTAATAGGTAGCGGGATCTCCTACGAGCAGTACTTC. The chain links TRBV11-2 to TRBJ2-7, with 8 bases fitting TRBD2. Germline-derived CDR1 and CDR2 are SGHAT and FQNNGV. The CDR3 spans 16 residues. Losses at the gene ends were 2 bases for V and 0 bases for J; bases not matched to a gene: 6.

The genes are TRBV29-1 and TRBJ2-7; D may be TRBD1 (5 bases). Germline V gene data show CDR1 as SQVTM and CDR2 as ANQGSEA. V lost 3 bases to trimming and J lost 0 bases, with 9 bases between them. CDR3 length equals 13 residues. The CDR3 loop reads CSVETDTSYEQYF. In nucleotides, the CDR3 is TGCAGCGTTGAGACAGACACCTCCTACGAGCAGTACTTC.

With regard to this clone: Distinct nucleotide sequences in the sample also encode this CDR3. This chain uses TRBV5-6 with TRBJ1-1, with D unclear. The CDR3 totals 12 residues. Germline CDR1 and CDR2: SGHDT and YYEEEE. V lost 1 base and J 3 bases, leaving 4 bases between the germline ends. The CDR3 here is CASSLWDTEAFF. In DNA form, the CDR3 reads TGTGCCAGCAGCTTGTGGGACACTGAAGCTTTCTTT.

The chain is built from TRBV2 and TRBJ1-1; no clear D gene. V lost 6 bases, J lost 3 bases, and 26 bases lay in between. Germline V gene lookup returns CDR1 SNHLY and CDR2 FYNNEI. This CDR3 has 18 residues. The CDR3 sequence is CASSAMGDGAVRDTEAFF. The CDR3 DNA sequence: TGTGCCAGCAGCGCCATGGGCGACGGTGCTGTGCGGGACACTGAAGCTTTCTTT.

V and J are TRBV14 and TRBJ2-7, with TRBD1 matching over 7 bases. V was clipped by 0 bases and J by 3 bases; unmatched bases: 11. The CDR3 length is 17 residues. Per germline, CDR1 SGHDN and CDR2 FVKESK. The CDR3 region is CASSQEGQPGQNYEQYF. CDR3 nucleotide sequence: TGTGCCAGCAGCCAAGAAGGCCAGCCGGGACAGAACTACGAGCAGTACTTC.

In nucleotides, the CDR3 is TGTGCCAGCAGTTTATGGGCAGGGCCCAGCGGGAGAGAGCAGTTCTTC. Translation: CASSLWAGPSGREQFF. The genes are TRBV27 and TRBJ2-1; 8 nucleotides match TRBD2. Germline V CDR1 and CDR2: MNHEY, SMNVEV (reference sequence). There are 16 residues in the CDR3. The V gene end was trimmed by 1 base and the J gene end by 10 bases; junction bases not matched to a gene: 12.

The chain links TRBV27 to TRBJ2-1; possibly TRBD1 for D (6 bases). CDR1 is MNHEY and CDR2 is SMNVEV in the germline V gene (reference sequence). This CDR3 is 14 amino acids long. V lost 6 bases and J lost 4, with 13 bases in between. In nucleotides, the CDR3 is TGTGCCAGCAGACCTCAACAGGGATACAATGAGCAGTTCTTC. It codes for CASRPQQGYNEQFF.

The V call is TRBV13, the J call TRBJ2-7; 9 nucleotides match TRBD2. Germline V CDR1 and CDR2: PRHDT, FYEKMQ (reference sequence). V lost 5 bases and J lost 2; bases outside the gene matches: 16. The CDR3 spans 18 residues. CDR3 coding DNA: TGTGCCAGCAGCCCCCCCGTAAATAGCGGGAGTGGCGCCTACGAGCAGTACTTC. The encoded protein is CASSPPVNSGSGAYEQYF.

V and J are TRBV5-6 and TRBJ2-5, with unresolved D. From germline, CDR1 is SGHDT and CDR2 YYEEEE. Between the trimmed V and J ends, which lost 6 bases and 0 bases, there was a span of 27 bases. There are 19 residues in the CDR3. The CDR3 region has the DNA TGTGCCAGCACCCCTCCACCGGGTAATAATCTCGGGTACCAAGAGACCCAGTACTTC. Protein: CASTPPPGNNLGYQETQYF.

On this clone itself: This sample includes further DNA sequences coding for the same CDR3. The chain carries TRBV7-9 and TRBJ2-5, with D hard to call. The V and J ends lost 5 bases and 4 bases respectively, with 5 bases between them. Germline CDR1 SEHNR, CDR2 FQNEAQ (reference sequence). CDR3 length: 11 amino acids. CDR3 in amino acids: CASSPGETQYF. CDR3 sequence (DNA): TGTGCCAGCAGCCCGGGAGAGACCCAGTACTTC.

This chain connects TRBV27 to TRBJ2-5; 9 bases map to TRBD1. The V gene's germline CDR1 is MNHEY and CDR2 SMNVEV (reference sequence). The J segment lost 5 bases and the V segment lost 5 bases, leaving 15 bases of the junction unmatched. The CDR3 spans 17 residues. The CDR3 DNA is TGTGCCAGCAGTACCCGCTCTGGGGACAGGGAAGGGGAGACCCAGTACTTC. This encodes CASSTRSGDREGETQYF.

This chain joins TRBV27 and TRBJ2-5; TRBD2 aligns across 9 bases. The CDR3 is made up of 15 amino acids. From germline, CDR1 is MNHEY and CDR2 SMNVEV (reference sequence). The junction had 6 bases not matched to a gene; V was cut back by 2 bases and J by 5 bases. CDR3 nucleotide sequence: TGTGCCAGCAGTTTAGCGGGAGGGCCTGCGGAGACCCAGTACTTC. Its protein product is CASSLAGGPAETQYF.

This chain links TRBV19 with TRBJ2-7; 11 nucleotides align to TRBD2. This CDR3 region has 15 residues. CDR1 is LNHDA, CDR2 SQIVND, per germline (reference sequence). Trimming took 5 bases from V and 4 from J; bases not matched to a gene: 7. The CDR3 is CASSDAGTSGYEQYF. DNA for the CDR3: TGTGCCAGTAGTGATGCCGGGACTAGCGGATACGAGCAGTACTTC. The whole variable domain, filled in from reference TRBV19 and TRBJ2-7, reads DGGITQSPKYLFRKEGQNVTLSCEQNLNHDAMYWYRQDPGQGLRLIYYSQIVNDFQKGDIAEGYSVSREKKESFPLTVTSAQKNPTAFYLCASSDAGTSGYEQYFGPGTRLTVT.

The chain links TRBV5-5 to TRBJ2-1; TRBD2 matches at 7 bases. The CDR3 is 16 amino acids. The V and J ends lost 4 bases and 3 bases, in that order; junction bases with no gene match: 10. Germline assignment: CDR1 SGHKS and CDR2 YYEKEE (reference sequence). CDR3 coding DNA: TGTGCCAGCAGCCCCCCCCCTAGCGGTAACTACAATGAGCAGTTCTTC. Protein: CASSPPPSGNYNEQFF.

This chain connects TRBV7-2 to TRBJ2-1; the match to TRBD2 covers 12 bases. Germline CDR1 SGHTA, CDR2 FQGNSA. J was trimmed by 7 bases and V by 5 bases; bases with no gene match: 18. CDR3 length equals 19 residues. DNA for the CDR3: TGTGCCAGCAGCCTTCGACTAGCGGGAGACGTTAGTGGCTGGAATGAGCAGTTCTTC. Protein sequence: CASSLRLAGDVSGWNEQFF.

The V gene is TRBV29-1, the J gene TRBJ2-7; 8 bases agree with TRBD2. This CDR3 has 13 amino acids. The trim removed 4 bases at V and 1 base at J, leaving 3 bases unmatched. Per the germline V gene, CDR1 is SQVTM and CDR2 is ANQGSEA. Here the CDR3 reads CSVVLAESYEQYF. The CDR3 coding sequence is TGCAGCGTTGTACTAGCGGAGTCCTACGAGCAGTACTTC.

The rearrangement uses TRBV13 and TRBJ2-6, with D unclear. Germline V lookup: CDR1 PRHDT, CDR2 FYEKMQ (reference sequence). The CDR3 totals 14 residues. Trimming took 5 bases from V and 1 from J, leaving 6 bases between them. The CDR3 protein is CASSMGSGANVLTF. The CDR3 nucleotides are TGTGCCAGCAGCATGGGGTCTGGGGCCAACGTCCTGACTTTC. The whole variable domain, filled in from reference TRBV13 and TRBJ2-6, reads AAGVIQSPRHLIKEKRETATLKCYPIPRHDTVYWYQQGPGQDPQFLISFYEKMQSDKGSIPDRFSAQQFSDYHSELNMSSLELGDSALYFCASSMGSGANVLTFGAGSRLTVL.